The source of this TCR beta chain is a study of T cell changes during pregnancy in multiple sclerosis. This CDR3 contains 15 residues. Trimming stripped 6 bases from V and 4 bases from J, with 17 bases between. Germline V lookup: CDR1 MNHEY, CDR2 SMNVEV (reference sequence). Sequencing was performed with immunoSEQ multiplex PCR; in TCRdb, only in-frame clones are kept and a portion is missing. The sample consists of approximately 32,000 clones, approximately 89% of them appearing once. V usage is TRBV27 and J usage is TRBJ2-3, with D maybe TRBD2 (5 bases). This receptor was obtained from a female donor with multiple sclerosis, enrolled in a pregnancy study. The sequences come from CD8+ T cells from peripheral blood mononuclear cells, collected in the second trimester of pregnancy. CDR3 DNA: TGTGCCAGCAGGCGAGTAGGGAGTGGAGCAGATACGCAGTATTTT. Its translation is CASRRVGSGADTQYF.